This TCR beta chain is from a study of PD-1 blockade in classical Hodgkin lymphoma. Germline CDR1 is SGHAT and CDR2 is FQNNGV. This CDR3 comprises 16 residues. After removal of 5 bases from V and 4 bases from J, the junction contained 10 bases not matched to a gene. Measured with immunoSEQ multiplex PCR; TCRdb has only the in-frame clones, and not every one. The sample shows 20,000 to 25,000 clones, more than 75% of them seen only once. Study-level findings and limits: Prior therapy or disease activity may underlie the repertoire differences, whose causes remain undefined. TCR diversity rose significantly by C4D1 in CD4+ but not CD8+ cells. Lower baseline TCR diversity marked trial partial responders and progressors. As was reported, newly diagnosed patients showed lower baseline TCR diversity than healthy donors did.

Regarding this clone: Antigen specificity is unknown.

Time point meaning: cycle 4 day 1 (C4D1), after 5 to 7 weeks of nivolumab. All patients experienced relapse after autologous stem cell transplantation, and brentuximab vedotin exposure was variable. Sequencing used peripheral blood mononuclear cells (PBMCs), obtained before the fourth cycle of nivolumab. V usage is TRBV11-2 and J usage is TRBJ2-5; 10 nucleotides match TRBD2. This clonotype was sampled from a human donor with classical Hodgkin lymphoma. CDR3 amino acids: CASSPGTSVGGETQYF. In DNA, the CDR3 is TGTGCCAGCAGCCCAGGGACTAGCGTGGGGGGAGAGACCCAGTACTTC.